A selection of T cell receptor beta chains follows, all from one sample in a study of response to subunit inactivated influenza vaccine. TCRdb reprocessed the RT-PCR reads with MiXCR, giving one entry per CDR3 protein. The top ten clones hold about an eighth of a sample with fewer than 700,000 distinct CDR3 sequences, 10% to 15% of them seen once. This specimen consisted of PBMCs from blood, obtained 35 to 45 days after vaccination. The receptor source for this set is a man between 50 and 59 years old who received an inactivated influenza vaccine. Both conserved end residues are part of each CDR3. D genes are given only for firm matches. Only some rows state a clone size, as once, few, many or a class for expanded clones.

j_call,v_call,clone_size,d_call,cdr3_nt,cdr3_aa
TRBJ2-6,TRBV7-2,NA,NA,TGTGCCAGCAGCTACCGTCGGGGGGCCAACGTCCTGACTTTC,CASSYRRGANVLTF
TRBJ2-6,TRBV5-1,few,NA,TGCGCCAGCAAATTTGGAAGCTCTGGGGCCAACGTCCTGACTTTC,CASKFGSSGANVLTF
TRBJ2-5,TRBV12-3/TRBV12-4,many,NA,TGTGCCAGCAGCTTGAGGGAGACCCAGTACTTC,CASSLRETQYF
TRBJ2-1,TRBV3-1,many,TRBD2,TGTGCCAGCAGCCAAGATCCTAGCGGGAGAATCTACAATGAGCAGTTCTTC,CASSQDPSGRIYNEQFF
TRBJ2-7,TRBV7-2,few,NA,TGTGCCAGCAGCTACGGGACCAACACCTACGAGCAGTACTTC,CASSYGTNTYEQYF
TRBJ2-5,TRBV5-1,few,NA,TGCGCTAGTAGGGACCCCGGGCGGGAGACCCAGTACTTC,CASRDPGRETQYF
TRBJ1-2,TRBV12-3/TRBV12-4,many,NA,TGTGCCAGCAGTTCCCTTGGGGGCGCCTATGGCTACACCTTC,CASSSLGGAYGYTF
TRBJ2-2,TRBV7-6,few,TRBD1,TGTGCCAGCAGCTATCGGACAGGCATCACCGGGGAGCTGTTTTTT,CASSYRTGITGELFF
TRBJ2-5,TRBV10-2,NA,NA,TGCGCCAGCAGGACTCAGGTCCTAGAGACCCAGTACTTC,CASRTQVLETQYF
TRBJ2-7,TRBV20-1,few,TRBD2,TGCAGTGCCATCCCCCCTAGCGGGCTTCCCTACGAGCAGTACTTC,CSAIPPSGLPYEQYF
TRBJ2-7,TRBV7-2,few,NA,TGTGCCAGCAGCGGGACTGCCCCATACGAGCAGTACTTC,CASSGTAPYEQYF
TRBJ1-6,TRBV5-1,NA,NA,TGCGCCAGCAGCTTGTCGGTCGCTGGGAGTAATTCACCCCTCCACTTT,CASSLSVAGSNSPLHF
TRBJ2-1,TRBV12-3/TRBV12-4,many,NA,TGTGCCAGCAGCTCCCCAGCGGGTGAGCAGTTCTTC,CASSSPAGEQFF
TRBJ2-3,TRBV5-1,many,NA,TGCGCCAGCAGCTTGCAACTAGCTACAGATACGCAGTATTTT,CASSLQLATDTQYF
TRBJ2-7,TRBV30,NA,NA,TGTGCCTGGAGTCCGGGGTTAGGGCGGTACTTC,CAWSPGLGRYF
TRBJ2-3,TRBV20-1,NA,NA,TGCAGTGCTAGAAGCCCGGCGGGGATTACAGATACGCAGTATTTT,CSARSPAGITDTQYF
TRBJ2-1,TRBV7-9,few,NA,TGTGCCAGCAGCGCGCCTTGGGACCGTAGCTCCTACAATGAGCAGTTCTTC,CASSAPWDRSSYNEQFF
TRBJ1-1,TRBV7-9,NA,NA,TGTGCCACAACGGGCCTGGGAGCTTTCTTT,CATTGLGAFF
TRBJ1-1,TRBV27,many,TRBD1,TGTGCCAGCAGTTTTCTCAGGGGGAAAAACAATGAAGCTTTCTTT,CASSFLRGKNNEAFF
TRBJ2-1,TRBV28,NA,NA,TGTGCCAGCGCACTATATCCAGTCAATGAGCAGTTCTTC,CASALYPVNEQFF
TRBJ2-3,TRBV29-1,NA,TRBD2,TGCAGCCTGCGGACTAGCTCTAGGACAGATACGCAGTATTTT,CSLRTSSRTDTQYF
TRBJ2-7,TRBV12-3/TRBV12-4,few,TRBD1,TGTGCCAGCAGTTCGCCAAGGAAGGGACAGGGGGCGTACGAGCAGTACTTC,CASSSPRKGQGAYEQYF
TRBJ2-7,TRBV7-8,many,NA,TGCGCCAGCAGCTTGGCGCCAGGGTCCTACGAGCAGTACTTC,CASSLAPGSYEQYF
TRBJ2-5,TRBV11-2,many,TRBD2,TGTGCCAGCAGCTGGACTAGCGGGGGTGGAGAGACCCAGTACTTC,CASSWTSGGGETQYF
TRBJ1-1,TRBV7-2,NA,TRBD1,TGTGCCAGCAGCTTAGGGCAGGGGGCCCGGTACACTGAAGCTTTCTTT,CASSLGQGARYTEAFF
TRBJ2-6,TRBV5-1,few,TRBD2,TGCGCCAGCAGCCCGTTGGGGAGGGTTGGAGGGGCCAACGTCCTGACTTTC,CASSPLGRVGGANVLTF
TRBJ1-6,TRBV7-6,NA,TRBD1,TGTGCCAGCAGCTCGGGACAGTATAATTCACCCCTCCACTTT,CASSSGQYNSPLHF
TRBJ2-3,TRBV4-1,NA,NA,TGCGCCAGCAGCCAAACAGGGAGGGGGAGCACAGATACGCAGTATTTT,CASSQTGRGSTDTQYF
TRBJ2-5,TRBV7-8,NA,NA,TGTGCCAGTAGTGGATTAGTGAACGGGGAGACCCAGTACTTC,CASSGLVNGETQYF
TRBJ1-2,TRBV20-1,NA,NA,TGCAGTGCCCATTGGGGGCTAAACTATGGCTACACCTTC,CSAHWGLNYGYTF
TRBJ1-2,TRBV20-1,NA,NA,TGCAGTGCTAGCCCCCAGGGAGCTAACTATGGCTACACCTTC,CSASPQGANYGYTF